This T cell receptor (beta chain) comes out of a study of T-cell memory formation after mild COVID-19. In the case of this clonotype: Its antigen is undetermined.

Libraries for TCRalpha and TCRbeta carried sample barcodes and unique molecular identifiers via 5'RACE. TCRdb analysed the 5' RACE reads with MiXCR anew, one entry per CDR3 protein. Here the sample spans over 400,000 distinct CDR3 sequences, under 25% being singletons. General study points: Memory cells collected pre-infection included some clones that later responded, suggesting cross-reactive memory joined. Contracting CD4+ clones were located mainly in CM and EM, and CD8+ clones in EMRA. CD4+ bias marked clones expanding day 15 to 37, unlike balanced contracting clones.

This CDR3 has 15 residues. CDR1 is SGDLS and CDR2 is YYNGEE in the germline V gene. V was trimmed by 3 bases and J by 1 base, leaving 12 bases between them. The clonotype comes from an adult woman who had mild COVID-19 (a few samples of this study predate the infection). Cell type and time point are not known. Sequenced material: PBMCs or a T cell subset sorted from them (not recorded which). This chain connects TRBV9 to TRBJ2-3; maybe TRBD2 (7 bases). CDR3 DNA: TGTGCCAGCAGCGGACGGGGGGCCCGCACAGATACGCAGTATTTT. Protein product: CASSGRGARTDTQYF.